The rows below give T cell receptor beta chains drawn from one sample of a study of memory CD8 T cells in hepatitis C reinfection. The data were produced by immunoSEQ multiplex PCR, yet TCRdb's version contains in-frame clones alone and is incomplete. The sample consists of around 45,000 clones, 88% of them appearing once. Sequencing was performed on naive CD8+ T cells sorted from blood. The receptor set was obtained from a man between 18 and 29 years old with hepatitis C virus infection. The CDR3 runs from the conserved cysteine through the conserved F or W. A D gene is named only where the DNA matches it firmly. A row's size may be missing; if present it is once, few, many or a size class.

J gene,V gene,clone size,D gene,CDR3 DNA,CDR3 protein
TRBJ2-5,TRBV10-2,NA,NA,TGCGCCAGCAGGGAGACGGGGGTTGCAGAGACCCAGTACTTC,CASRETGVAETQYF
TRBJ2-2,TRBV29-1,NA,NA,TGCAGCGTCAGGATTAAGGCGAACACCGGGGAGCTGTTTTTT,CSVRIKANTGELFF
TRBJ2-7,TRBV7-6,NA,NA,TGTGCCAGCAGTTATAGGAGGGGTCACGAGCAGTACTTC,CASSYRRGHEQYF
TRBJ2-7,TRBV5-6,medium-sized,NA,TGTGCCAGCAGCTGGAGCTCCTACGAGCAGTACTTC,CASSWSSYEQYF
TRBJ1-2,TRBV29-1,NA,NA,TGCAGCGTGGACTTTGGGGGGGCTGGGTATGGCTACACCTTC,CSVDFGGAGYGYTF
TRBJ1-5,TRBV4-3,few,NA,TGCGCCAGCAGCCAAGATAGAGCAGGTTATCAGCCCCAGCATTTT,CASSQDRAGYQPQHF
TRBJ1-1,TRBV7-9,NA,NA,TGTGCCAGCAGCTCGACCACAGGGTGGGTCACTGAAGCTTTCTTT,CASSSTTGWVTEAFF
TRBJ1-2,TRBV7-9,once,NA,TGTGCCAGCAGCTTAGGAGTCGGACATACAAAACCTGGCTACACCTTC,CASSLGVGHTKPGYTF
TRBJ1-2,TRBV27,NA,TRBD1,TGTGCCAGCAGTTTCGGACAGGGCATCGGTGGCTACACCTTC,CASSFGQGIGGYTF
TRBJ1-2,TRBV7-8,once,NA,TGTGCCAGCAGCTCAGCCGGGGGGGGTAACTATGGCTACACCTTC,CASSSAGGGNYGYTF
TRBJ2-1,TRBV11-2,once,TRBD1,TGTGCCAGCAGGGGACAGGTCGATGAGCAGTTCTTC,CASRGQVDEQFF
TRBJ2-3,TRBV21-1,NA,NA,TGTGCCAGCAGCAAATTACCCCCGAGGGGGCTGACCACAGATACGCAGTATTTT,CASSKLPPRGLTTDTQYF
TRBJ1-1,TRBV6-1,NA,NA,TGTGCCAGCAGTGAAGCGTACAGGGTTAACACTGAAGCTTTCTTT,CASSEAYRVNTEAFF
TRBJ2-3,TRBV6-1,NA,TRBD2,TGTGCCAGCAGTGAACTAGCGGGAGGGCCAGATACGCAGTATTTT,CASSELAGGPDTQYF
TRBJ2-3,TRBV4-1,NA,TRBD2,TGCGCCAGCAGCCCCTCCGGGGGGAGAGATACGCAGTATTTT,CASSPSGGRDTQYF
TRBJ1-2,TRBV9,NA,NA,TGTGCCAGCAGCGAAGGAGGTGGCTACACCTTC,CASSEGGGYTF
TRBJ2-3,TRBV6-5,NA,TRBD2,TGTGCCAGCAGTTACTCGATAGGTCTAGCGGGGGGGCCACAGTATTTT,CASSYSIGLAGGPQYF
TRBJ2-3,TRBV6-6,NA,TRBD1,TGTGCCAGCAGCCGCCTGGACAGGGCCATCACAGATACGCAGTATTTT,CASSRLDRAITDTQYF
TRBJ2-7,TRBV7-8,NA,TRBD2,TGTGCCAGCAGCCCTACTAGCGGGAGGCCCTACGAGCAGTACTTC,CASSPTSGRPYEQYF
TRBJ2-7,TRBV18,NA,NA,TGTGCCAGCTCGCTAGAGGGAGGACAATACGAGCAGTACTTC,CASSLEGGQYEQYF
TRBJ2-4,TRBV29-1,NA,TRBD2,TGCAGCGTTGGGCGGGAGGGGAAAAACATTCAGTACTTC,CSVGREGKNIQYF
TRBJ1-4,TRBV6-1,few,NA,TGTGCCAGCAGTGCCGGACAGACGATTGCAACTAATGAAAAACTGTTTTTT,CASSAGQTIATNEKLFF
TRBJ2-7,TRBV7-9,NA,TRBD2,TGTGCCAGCAGCTCGACTAGCAGCTACGAGCAGTACTTC,CASSSTSSYEQYF
TRBJ2-7,TRBV2,NA,NA,TGTGCCAGCAGTGAAGGGGCCTACGAGCAGTACTTC,CASSEGAYEQYF
TRBJ2-7,TRBV13,NA,TRBD1,TGTGCCAGCAGCGGAGGACAGGGGGCTCAGTACTTC,CASSGGQGAQYF
TRBJ2-3,TRBV4-1,once,NA,TGCGCCAGCAGCCAACGCTCACCCCGGGATACGCAGTATTTT,CASSQRSPRDTQYF
TRBJ2-5,TRBV7-9,NA,NA,TGTGCCAGCAGCTTCGGATCGGGACAAGGGGAGACCCAGTACTTC,CASSFGSGQGETQYF
TRBJ1-1,TRBV27,NA,TRBD1,TGTGCCAGCAGTTTATGGGTCCCCGGGACAGCAGATGGTTTTGGTTTTGGCACTGAAGCTTTCTTT,CASSLWVPGTADGFGFGTEAFF
TRBJ1-1,TRBV5-4,once,TRBD1,TGTGCCAGCAGCTTGGCCATCGGACAGGGCTTCAGTGGTGAAGCTTTCTTT,CASSLAIGQGFSGEAFF
TRBJ1-1,TRBV6-5,NA,TRBD1,TGTGCCAGCAGTTACGATGACAGGGGGAACACTGAAGCTTTCTTT,CASSYDDRGNTEAFF
TRBJ1-1,TRBV5-1,few,NA,TGCGCCAGCAGCTTGAAACAGGGAAGGGGAGATGACACTGAAGCTTTCTTT,CASSLKQGRGDDTEAFF
TRBJ1-4,TRBV7-6,few,NA,TGTGCCAGCAGCTTGGCGGCAACTAATGAAAAACTGTTTTTT,CASSLAATNEKLFF
TRBJ2-7,TRBV27,NA,NA,TGTGCCAGCAGTTTTGGACAGCTCTACGAGCAGTACTTC,CASSFGQLYEQYF
TRBJ1-4,TRBV15,NA,NA,TGTGCCACCAGCAGAGGGTCGGCTAATGAAAAACTGTTTTTT,CATSRGSANEKLFF
TRBJ2-1,TRBV7-7,NA,TRBD2,TGTGCTAGCAGTTCAGGACTAGGGGTTTCCTACAATGAGCAGTTCTTC,CASSSGLGVSYNEQFF
TRBJ2-5,TRBV5-4,NA,TRBD2,TGTGCCAGCAGCCAAGGCGGCGCGGGGGGGTTTTTGGAGACCCAGTACTTC,CASSQGGAGGFLETQYF
TRBJ1-1,TRBV5-6,once,NA,TGTGCCAGCAGCTTGTCAGGGCTAAACACTGAAGCTTTCTTT,CASSLSGLNTEAFF
TRBJ2-7,TRBV4-1,NA,NA,TGCGCCAGCAGCCAAGTCATGGGAGCGGACGAGCAGTACTTC,CASSQVMGADEQYF
TRBJ1-5,TRBV7-8,NA,TRBD1,TGTGCCAGCAGCGGGGGACAGGGGGCGAGGGTGGCCAATCAGCCCCAGCATTTT,CASSGGQGARVANQPQHF
TRBJ2-3,TRBV4-1,NA,NA,TGCGCCAGCAGCCAAGGTTCTACGGACTATACGCAGTATTTT,CASSQGSTDYTQYF
TRBJ2-7,TRBV11-2,NA,NA,TGTGCCAGCAGCGCTATGACAGGAGTCTACGAGCAGTACTTC,CASSAMTGVYEQYF
TRBJ1-3,TRBV9,NA,NA,TGTGCCAGCAGCGAAGCAGGCCCCTCTGGAAACACCATATATTTT,CASSEAGPSGNTIYF
TRBJ1-4,TRBV5-1,once,TRBD1,TGCGCCAGCAGCTTGACGGGACAGGGACCTCCCTATGAAAAACTGTTTTTT,CASSLTGQGPPYEKLFF
TRBJ1-4,TRBV11-2,once,NA,TGTGCCAGCAGCCCAACGGGGGGGAATGAAAAACTGTTTTTT,CASSPTGGNEKLFF
TRBJ2-1,TRBV30,NA,NA,TGTGCCTGGAGTGTACAGTACTCCTACAATGAGCAGTTCTTC,CAWSVQYSYNEQFF
TRBJ2-1,TRBV5-4,once,NA,TGTGCCAGCAGCTGGCTGGGACAAGCCATCAATGAGCAGTTCTTC,CASSWLGQAINEQFF
TRBJ2-7,TRBV9,NA,TRBD1,TGTGCCAGCAACCCCGAGGGACAGGCGAACTACGAGCAGTACTTC,CASNPEGQANYEQYF
TRBJ1-3,TRBV28,NA,NA,TGTGCCAGCAGTGCCCTCACAGGAAACACCATATATTTT,CASSALTGNTIYF
TRBJ2-3,TRBV7-6,NA,NA,TGTGCCAGCAGCTTAGAGAGGACAGATACGCAGTATTTT,CASSLERTDTQYF
TRBJ1-5,TRBV6-5,NA,TRBD1,TGTGCCAGCACGTCAGGGGGACAGCCCCAGCATTTT,CASTSGGQPQHF
TRBJ2-3,TRBV27,NA,NA,TGTGCCAGCCACGGACAGAACACAGATACGCAGTATTTT,CASHGQNTDTQYF
TRBJ2-1,TRBV27,NA,TRBD2,TGTGCCAGCAGTTTATGGGGGGGGAATGAGCAGTTCTTC,CASSLWGGNEQFF
TRBJ1-3,TRBV28,NA,NA,TGTGCCAGCAGTTGGGGGCTCTCTGGAAACACCATATATTTT,CASSWGLSGNTIYF
TRBJ1-4,TRBV4-3,NA,TRBD1,TGCGCCAGCAGCCAAGTCAAGGGAGGACAGGGGGGGAATGAAAAACTGTTTTTT,CASSQVKGGQGGNEKLFF
TRBJ2-7,TRBV28,once,NA,TGTGCCAGCAGTTTCCCCGGGGGGCTCTACGAGCAGTACTTC,CASSFPGGLYEQYF
TRBJ1-4,TRBV29-1,few,TRBD1,TGCAGCGCGGCAGGGGGCGGTGAAAAACTGTTTTTT,CSAAGGGEKLFF
TRBJ2-3,TRBV1,NA,NA,TGCACCAGCAGCCCTTCCCAGCGGAGGTTGACAGATACGCAGTATTTT,CTSSPSQRRLTDTQYF
TRBJ2-5,TRBV7-9,NA,NA,TGTGCCAGCAGCCCCTTGACCGCTGGGAGGGAGACCCAGTACTTC,CASSPLTAGRETQYF
TRBJ1-1,TRBV29-1,NA,TRBD1,TGCAGCGTTCTGCCGACAGGGGCGGACACTGAAGCTTTCTTT,CSVLPTGADTEAFF